This T cell receptor (beta chain) was sequenced in a study of blood T cell repertoires in COVID-19. Study context: Researchers got acute and convalescent COVID-19 samples from the United States, Italy and Spain. Sources were T cells, B-cell-depleted T cells, or PBMCs; the material itself was cDNA or gDNA.

Authors' processing steps: Researchers report that nucleated cell counts were estimated from reference gene primer amplification. Libraries were prepared by immunoSEQ multiplex PCR; TCRdb keeps only in-frame clonotypes and omits some of them. V and J calls and clone size are as listed in that table; D and trimming were resolved from the DNA. The repertoire holds roughly 200,000 clones, about 77% seen once, with 2.8% in the top ten. The table lists this clone with a few counts. Germline assignment: CDR1 SGHAT and CDR2 FQNNGV. The CDR3 extends over 15 amino acids. V shed 1 base and J 7 bases; nucleotides not matched to a gene: 5.

The TCR sequence derives from a woman of 80 years or more with active or convalescent COVID-19. The sequenced material came from peripheral blood. The chain links TRBV11-2 to TRBJ2-1; 9 nucleotides agree with TRBD2. CDR3 loop: CASSLGSGGINEQFF. CDR3 bases: TGTGCCAGCAGCTTAGGTAGCGGGGGTATAAATGAGCAGTTCTTC.